The 10 T cell receptor beta chains below all came from one sample that was sequenced in a study of blood T cell repertoires in COVID-19. Libraries were prepared by immunoSEQ multiplex PCR; TCRdb keeps only in-frame clonotypes and omits some of them. Here the sample spans approximately 350,000 clones, about four fifths being singletons. Sequenced: peripheral blood. The receptor source for this set is a man aged 25 to 40 with active or convalescent COVID-19.

The chain combines TRBV28 with TRBJ2-2; tentative D call: TRBD2 (5 bases). V was pared by 8 bases and J by 9 bases, with 13 bases between. The CDR3 spans 12 residues. CDR1 and CDR2 (germline): MDHEN, SYDVKM. CDR3 bases: TGTGCCAGCTCCGCGAGGGCCCGGGAGCTGTTTTTT. This codes for CASSARARELFF.

This clone was seen more than once but under ten times. The chain links TRBV30 to TRBJ2-1; 7 nucleotides agree with TRBD1. With V trimmed by 7 bases and J by 8 bases, 8 bases remained unmatched. The CDR3 covers 12 residues. CDR1 GTSNPN and CDR2 SVGIG come from the germline V gene (reference sequence). This CDR3 reads CAFRDSQYEQFF. CDR3 nucleotides: TGTGCCTTCCGGGACAGTCAATATGAGCAGTTCTTC.

The chain couples TRBV7-9 to TRBJ2-7; 7 bases map to TRBD2. J lost 2 bases, V lost 0 bases, and 7 bases had no gene match. The CDR3 spans 16 residues. The germline V gene encodes CDR1 SEHNR and CDR2 FQNEAQ (reference sequence). The CDR3 DNA follows: TGTGCCAGCAGCTTAGCGGGGAGGGCGGTGGCCTACGAGCAGTACTTC. Its protein product is CASSLAGRAVAYEQYF. Full variable domain (remainder filled in from reference TRBV7-9 and TRBJ2-7): DTGVSQNPRHKITKRGQNVTFRCDPISEHNRLYWYRQTLGQGPEFLTYFQNEAQLEKSRLLSDRFSAERPKGSFSTLEIQRTEQGDSAMYLCASSLAGRAVAYEQYFGPGTRLTVT.

This rearrangement joins TRBV24-1 to TRBJ2-3; 10 bases are a match to TRBD2. The CDR3 sequence is 16 residues long. Germline CDR1 is KGHDR and CDR2 is SFDVKD. With 4 bases clipped from V and 3 bases from J, the junction kept 6 bases outside the gene matches. The CDR3 here is CATSEASGGRTDTQYF. CDR3 DNA: TGTGCCACCAGTGAGGCTAGCGGGGGTCGGACAGATACGCAGTATTTT.

V usage is TRBV18 and J usage is TRBJ1-3, with 8 bases lining up with TRBD1. This CDR3 is 15 amino acids long. Germline V CDR1 and CDR2: KGHSH, LQKENI. V lost 6 bases and J lost 0; bases outside the gene matches: 4. CDR3 in amino acids: CASSPDRDSGNTIYF. CDR3 nucleotide sequence: TGTGCCAGCTCCCCGGACAGGGACTCTGGAAACACCATATATTTT.

The chain employs TRBV29-1 and TRBJ2-3, with TRBD2 matching 12 bases. This CDR3 spans 15 amino acids. With 4 bases clipped from V and 4 bases from J, the junction kept 6 bases outside the gene matches. Germline lookup yields CDR1 SQVTM and CDR2 ANQGSEA. The CDR3 DNA sequence: TGCAGCGTTGGACTAGCGGGAGTGAGAGCAGATACGCAGTATTTT. This encodes CSVGLAGVRADTQYF.

The chain recombines TRBV7-9 with TRBJ2-7; TRBD2 is a possible D gene (6 bases). Germline V lookup: CDR1 SEHNR, CDR2 FQNEAQ (reference sequence). Trimming took off 5 bases at V and 1 base at J, with 12 bases between the two ends. CDR3 size: 14 residues. The CDR3 DNA sequence: TGTGCCAGCAGCCTAACAAGCGGGTCCTACGAGCAGTACTTC. This encodes CASSLTSGSYEQYF.

J is TRBJ2-1 and V is TRBV6-5, with 7 positions matching TRBD2. After removal of 6 bases from V and 6 bases from J, the junction contained 8 bases not matched to a gene. The V gene's germline CDR1 is MNHEY and CDR2 SVGAGI. The CDR3 has 14 amino acids. The CDR3 protein is CASRGGGEVNEQFF. CDR3 nucleotides: TGTGCCAGCAGGGGCGGGGGAGAGGTCAATGAGCAGTTCTTC.

The chain uses TRBV21-1 and TRBJ1-5; the table's D call, TRBD1, was not checked against the DNA. TRBV21-1 is reported as a pseudogene. This CDR3 region has 15 residues. In DNA, the CDR3 is TGTGCCAGCAGCAAAGAATCAGGGGTTAATCAGCCCCAGCATTTT. The encoded protein is CASSKESGVNQPQHF.

V is TRBV27 and J is TRBJ1-2, with 8 bases aligning to TRBD1. V shed 5 bases, J shed 0 bases, and the junction held 8 bases outside the gene matches. The CDR3 is 16 amino acids. The germline gives CDR1 MNHEY, CDR2 SMNVEV (reference sequence). The chain's CDR3 is CASSTRRDRPNYGYTF. In nucleotides, the CDR3 is TGTGCCAGCAGTACCCGCAGGGACAGGCCTAACTATGGCTACACCTTC.